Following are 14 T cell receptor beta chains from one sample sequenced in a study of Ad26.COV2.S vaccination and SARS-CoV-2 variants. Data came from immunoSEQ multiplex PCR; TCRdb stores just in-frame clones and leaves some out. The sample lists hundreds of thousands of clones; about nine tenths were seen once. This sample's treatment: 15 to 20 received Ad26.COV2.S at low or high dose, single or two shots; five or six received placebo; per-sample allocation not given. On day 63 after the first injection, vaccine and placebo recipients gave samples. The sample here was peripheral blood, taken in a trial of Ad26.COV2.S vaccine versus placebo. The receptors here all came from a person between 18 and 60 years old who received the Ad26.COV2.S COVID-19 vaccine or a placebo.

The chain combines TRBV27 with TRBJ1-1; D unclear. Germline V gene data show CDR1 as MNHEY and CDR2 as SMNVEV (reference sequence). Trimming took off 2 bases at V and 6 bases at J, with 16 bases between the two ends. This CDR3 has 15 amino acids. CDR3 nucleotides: TGTGCCAGCAGTTTAAGTGTGACTACTGGATCTGAAGCTTTCTTT. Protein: CASSLSVTTGSEAFF.

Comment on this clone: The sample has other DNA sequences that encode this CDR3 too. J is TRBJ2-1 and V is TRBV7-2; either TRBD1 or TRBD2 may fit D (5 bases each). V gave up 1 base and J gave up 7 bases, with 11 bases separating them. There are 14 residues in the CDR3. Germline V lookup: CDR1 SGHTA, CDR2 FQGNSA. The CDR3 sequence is CASSLGGTPNEQFF. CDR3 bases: TGTGCCAGCAGCTTAGGTGGGACGCCAAATGAGCAGTTCTTC. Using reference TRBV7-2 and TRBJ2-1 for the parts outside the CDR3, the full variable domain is GAGVSQSPSNKVTEKGKDVELRCDPISGHTALYWYRQSLGQGLEFLIYFQGNSAPDKSGLPSDRFSAERTGGSVSTLTIQRTQQEDSAVYLCASSLGGTPNEQFFGPGTRLTVL.

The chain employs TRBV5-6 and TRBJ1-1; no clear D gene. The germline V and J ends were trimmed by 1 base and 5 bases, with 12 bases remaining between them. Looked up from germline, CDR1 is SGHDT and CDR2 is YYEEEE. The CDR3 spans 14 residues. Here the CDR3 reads CASSLWRLVTEAFF. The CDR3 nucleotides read TGTGCCAGCAGCTTGTGGAGGTTGGTAACTGAAGCTTTCTTT.

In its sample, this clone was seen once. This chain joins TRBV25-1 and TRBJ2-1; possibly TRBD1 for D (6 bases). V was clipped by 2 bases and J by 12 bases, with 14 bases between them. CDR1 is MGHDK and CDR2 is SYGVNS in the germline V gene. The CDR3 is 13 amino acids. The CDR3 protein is CASSEVNREGQFF. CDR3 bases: TGTGCCAGCAGTGAAGTTAACAGGGAAGGGCAGTTCTTC. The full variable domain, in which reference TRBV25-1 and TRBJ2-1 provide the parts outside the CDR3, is EADIYQTPRYLVIGTGKKITLECSQTMGHDKMYWYQQDPGMELHLIHYSYGVNSTEKGDLSSESTVSRIRTEHFPLTLESARPSHTSQYLCASSEVNREGQFFGPGTRLTVL.

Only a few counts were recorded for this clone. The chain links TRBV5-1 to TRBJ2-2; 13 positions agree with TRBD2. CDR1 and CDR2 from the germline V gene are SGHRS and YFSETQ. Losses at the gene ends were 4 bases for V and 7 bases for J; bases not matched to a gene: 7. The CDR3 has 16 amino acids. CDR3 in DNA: TGCGCCAGCAGCCCCGGACTAGCGGGAGCGGGCGGGGAGCTGTTTTTT. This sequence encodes CASSPGLAGAGGELFF.

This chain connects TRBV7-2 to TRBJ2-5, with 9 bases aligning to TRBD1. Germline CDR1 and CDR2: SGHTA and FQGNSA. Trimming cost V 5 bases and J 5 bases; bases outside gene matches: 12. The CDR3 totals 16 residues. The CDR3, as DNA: TGTGCCAGCAGCCCTAGACCGGGACAGGGATACGAGACCCAGTACTTC. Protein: CASSPRPGQGYETQYF. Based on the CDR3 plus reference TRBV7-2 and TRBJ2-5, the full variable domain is GAGVSQSPSNKVTEKGKDVELRCDPISGHTALYWYRQSLGQGLEFLIYFQGNSAPDKSGLPSDRFSAERTGGSVSTLTIQRTQQEDSAVYLCASSPRPGQGYETQYFGPGTRLLVL.

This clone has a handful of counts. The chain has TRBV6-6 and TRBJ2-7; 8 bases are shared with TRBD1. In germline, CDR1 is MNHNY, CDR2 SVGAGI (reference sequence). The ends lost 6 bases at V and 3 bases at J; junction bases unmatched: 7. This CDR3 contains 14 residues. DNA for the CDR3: TGTGCCAGCAGACCCGGGACAGGAGTCTACGAGCAGTACTTC. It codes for CASRPGTGVYEQYF.

The CDR3 DNA sequence: TGTGCCAGCAGTCCCCGACAGAACACTGAAGCTTTCTTT. It yields the protein CASSPRQNTEAFF. The chain uses TRBV28 and TRBJ1-1; D is ambiguous. The CDR3 is 13 residues long. The germline CDR1 and CDR2 sequences are MDHEN and SYDVKM. With 5 bases removed from V and 1 base from J, the gap between germline ends came to 8 bases.

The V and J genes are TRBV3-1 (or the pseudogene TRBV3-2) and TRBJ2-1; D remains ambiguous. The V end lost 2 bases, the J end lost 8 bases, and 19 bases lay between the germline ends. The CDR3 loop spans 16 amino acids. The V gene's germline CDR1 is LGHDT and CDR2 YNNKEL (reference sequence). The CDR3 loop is CASSQSRALSIDEQFF. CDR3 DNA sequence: TGTGCCAGCAGCCAATCGAGAGCACTATCAATTGATGAGCAGTTCTTC.

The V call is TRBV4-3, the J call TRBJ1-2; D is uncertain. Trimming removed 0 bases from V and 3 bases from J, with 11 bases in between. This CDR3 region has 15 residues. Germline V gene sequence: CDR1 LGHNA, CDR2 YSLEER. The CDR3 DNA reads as TGCGCCAGCAGCCAAGAATTGCGGGAAGACTATGGCTACACCTTC. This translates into CASSQELREDYGYTF.

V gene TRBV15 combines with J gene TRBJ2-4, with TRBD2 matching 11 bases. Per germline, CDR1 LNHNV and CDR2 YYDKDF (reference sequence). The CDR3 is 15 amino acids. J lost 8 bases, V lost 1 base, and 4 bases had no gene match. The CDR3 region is CATSRGPGLADIQYF. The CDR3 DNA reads TGTGCCACCAGCAGAGGGCCGGGACTAGCGGACATTCAGTACTTC.

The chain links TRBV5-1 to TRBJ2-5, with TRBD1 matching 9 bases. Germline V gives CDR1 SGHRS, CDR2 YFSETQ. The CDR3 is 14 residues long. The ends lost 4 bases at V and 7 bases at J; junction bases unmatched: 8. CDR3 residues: CASSEGQGMGTQYF. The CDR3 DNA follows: TGCGCCAGCAGCGAGGGACAGGGCATGGGGACCCAGTACTTC. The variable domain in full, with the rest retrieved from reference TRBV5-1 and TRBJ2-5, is KAGVTQTPRYLIKTRGQQVTLSCSPISGHRSVSWYQQTPGQGLQFLFEYFSETQRNKGNFPGRFSGRQFSNSRSEMNVSTLELGDSALYLCASSEGQGMGTQYFGPGTRLLVL.

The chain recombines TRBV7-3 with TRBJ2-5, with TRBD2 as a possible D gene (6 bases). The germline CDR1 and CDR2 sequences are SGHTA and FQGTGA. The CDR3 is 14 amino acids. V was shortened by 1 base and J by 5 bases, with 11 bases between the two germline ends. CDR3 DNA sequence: TGTGCCAGCAGCTTAAACGGGAGAGGGGAGACCCAGTACTTC. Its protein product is CASSLNGRGETQYF.

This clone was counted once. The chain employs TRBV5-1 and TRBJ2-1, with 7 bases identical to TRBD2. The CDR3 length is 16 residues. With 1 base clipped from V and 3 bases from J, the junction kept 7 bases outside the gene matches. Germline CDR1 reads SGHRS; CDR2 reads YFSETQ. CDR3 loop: CASSLSVRGNYNEQFF. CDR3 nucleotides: TGCGCCAGCAGCTTGTCTGTGCGGGGGAACTACAATGAGCAGTTCTTC.